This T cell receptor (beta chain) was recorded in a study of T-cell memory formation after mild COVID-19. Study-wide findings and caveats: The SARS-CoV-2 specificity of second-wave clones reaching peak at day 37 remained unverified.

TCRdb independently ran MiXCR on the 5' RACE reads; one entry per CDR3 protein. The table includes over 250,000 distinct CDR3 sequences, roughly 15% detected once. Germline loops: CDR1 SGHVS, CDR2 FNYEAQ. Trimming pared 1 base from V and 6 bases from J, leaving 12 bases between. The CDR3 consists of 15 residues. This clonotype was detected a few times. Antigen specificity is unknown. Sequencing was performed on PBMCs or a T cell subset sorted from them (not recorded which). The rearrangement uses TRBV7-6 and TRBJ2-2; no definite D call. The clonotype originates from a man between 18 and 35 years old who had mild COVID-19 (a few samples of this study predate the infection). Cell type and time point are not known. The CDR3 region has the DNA TGTGCCAGCAGCTTAGTGTTGTCCCTGGCCGGGGAGCTGTTTTTT. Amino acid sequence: CASSLVLSLAGELFF.